Sequencing of this TCR beta chain was carried out in a study of blood T cell repertoires in COVID-19. Study background: Acute-phase and convalescent COVID-19 samples originated in the United States, Italy and Spain. T cells, B-cell-depleted T cells, or PBMCs supplied cDNA or gDNA.

The authors' processing: Amplified reference gene primers provided the basis for estimating nucleated cell counts. The assay was immunoSEQ multiplex PCR, and TCRdb's table has in-frame clones only and misses some. V, J and clone size reflect that table, while D and trimming were determined from the DNA. The table lists about 110,000 clones, around 83% of them singletons. The germline V gene has CDR1 SGHRS and CDR2 YFSETQ. CDR3 length: 13 residues. V was clipped by 1 base and J by 1 base, with 5 bases between them. The receptor was derived from a man between 65 and 85 years old with acute or convalescent COVID-19. The J gene is TRBJ1-1, the V gene TRBV5-1, with D hard to call. Sample: peripheral blood. CDR3 sequence reads: CASSLLQNTEAFF. CDR3 DNA: TGCGCCAGCAGCTTGTTACAGAACACTGAAGCTTTCTTT. Variable domain in full (rest from reference TRBV5-1 and TRBJ1-1): KAGVTQTPRYLIKTRGQQVTLSCSPISGHRSVSWYQQTPGQGLQFLFEYFSETQRNKGNFPGRFSGRQFSNSRSEMNVSTLELGDSALYLCASSLLQNTEAFFGQGTRLTVV.